Presented here are 20 T cell receptor beta chains from one specimen sequenced in a study of blood T cells in healthy people across ages. The authors ran a second PCR of roughly 6 to 12 cycles using a sample-barcoded 5' primer and a J-beta primer mix. MiXCR, run by TCRdb on the 5' RACE reads, gives a single entry per CDR3 protein. The sample has nearly 800,000 distinct CDR3 sequences; more than 20% are singletons. These records were also assigned to another study, of T cells of mothers and their children.

The specimen was blood. The origin of the receptors is a boy aged 5-17 years in good health.

This clonotype was detected many times. This chain uses TRBV24-1 with TRBJ2-5; no firm D call. The CDR3 runs to 16 residues. The germline V gene encodes CDR1 KGHDR and CDR2 SFDVKD. Trimming cost V 3 bases and J 2 bases, with 15 bases left between them. CDR3 coding DNA: TGTGCCACCAGTGATCCTCGGGCTCCTGCTCAAGAGACCCAGTACTTC. It specifies CATSDPRAPAQETQYF.

This rearrangement joins TRBV7-2 to TRBJ2-1; unclear D gene. CDR1 and CDR2 from the germline V gene are SGHTA and FQGNSA. The CDR3 is 12 residues long. The V end was cut by 5 bases, the J end by 8 bases, with 10 bases between. As DNA, the CDR3 is TGTGCCAGCAGCATCAGCCGCCATGAGCAGTTCTTC. Translated, it gives CASSISRHEQFF.

Of note for this clonotype: Because it lacks the conserved phenylalanine or tryptophan at the end, this CDR3 is likely a read error. This chain links TRBV7-3 with TRBJ1-1, with D unresolved. Trimming removed 0 bases at V and 3 bases at J, with 5 bases between. Germline CDR1 reads SGHTA; CDR2 reads FQGTGA. The CDR3 sequence is 13 residues long. The CDR3 DNA sequence: TGTGCCAGCAGCTTAACCCGGGACACTGAAGCTTTCTCT. Translation gives CASSLTRDTEAFS.

J is TRBJ2-7 and V is TRBV27, with a weak D call TRBD2 (6 bases). The CDR3 runs to 14 residues. V lost 3 bases and J 6 bases, leaving 15 bases between the germline ends. From germline, CDR1 is MNHEY and CDR2 SMNVEV (reference sequence). The CDR3 spells CASSFSGSAGEQYF. CDR3 DNA sequence: TGTGCCAGCAGTTTCTCCGGGAGTGCGGGCGAGCAGTACTTC.

The V and J genes are TRBV2 and TRBJ2-2, with D perhaps being TRBD1 or TRBD2 (6 bases each). This CDR3 spans 15 amino acids. Germline V gene data show CDR1 as SNHLY and CDR2 as FYNNEI. Trimming cost V 0 bases and J 4 bases, with 9 bases left between them. The CDR3 DNA follows: TGTGCCAGCAGTGAAGCCCGGGGGCGCACCGGGGAGCTGTTTTTT. It translates to CASSEARGRTGELFF. The full variable domain, rest sourced from reference TRBV2 and TRBJ2-2, is EPEVTQTPSHQVTQMGQEVILRCVPISNHLYFYWYRQILGQKVEFLVSFYNNEISEKSEIFDDQFSVERPDGSNFTLKIRSTKLEDSAMYFCASSEARGRTGELFFGEGSRLTVL.

This chain joins TRBV28 and TRBJ2-3; 8 bases line up with TRBD2. CDR1 MDHEN and CDR2 SYDVKM come from the germline V gene. This CDR3 region has 15 residues. Trimming cost V 5 bases and J 5 bases; bases outside gene matches: 9. The CDR3, as DNA: TGTGCCAGCAGTCCGGGACTAGTGGCGGGAGATACGCAGTATTTT. Its translation: CASSPGLVAGDTQYF.

The J gene is TRBJ2-5, the V gene TRBV7-2; the D gene is possibly TRBD1 (6 bases). CDR3 size: 14 residues. V was shortened by 5 bases and J by 3 bases, with 13 bases between the two germline ends. Germline loops: CDR1 SGHTA, CDR2 FQGNSA. The CDR3 reads CASSHDRSKETQYF. The DNA of the CDR3 is TGTGCCAGCAGCCACGACAGGAGTAAAGAGACCCAGTACTTC.

This clonotype has just a few counts. The CDR3: CASSTRFRDTQYF. CDR3 bases: TGTGCCAGCAGCACCCGTTTCCGGGATACGCAGTATTTT. The rearrangement uses TRBV7-2 and TRBJ2-3; D not certain. This CDR3 comprises 13 residues. The germline gives CDR1 SGHTA, CDR2 FQGNSA. V was trimmed by 5 bases and J by 6 bases, leaving 12 bases between them.

The CDR3 bases are TGTGCCAGCAGTTTACGTGAGAACAGGGACTACGAGCAGTACTTC. Protein product: CASSLRENRDYEQYF. The chain uses TRBV28 and TRBJ2-7; tentative D call: TRBD1 (6 bases). This CDR3 is built from 15 residues. Germline V CDR1 and CDR2: MDHEN, SYDVKM. Between the trimmed V and J ends, which lost 2 bases and 3 bases, there was a span of 14 bases.

This chain links TRBV4-3 with TRBJ2-7; possibly TRBD2 for D (5 bases). This CDR3 contains 15 residues. Trimming left V 0 bases short and J 1 base short, with 10 bases between. Germline V lookup: CDR1 LGHNA, CDR2 YSLEER. CDR3 amino acids: CASSQDPSPSYEQYF. The CDR3 DNA is TGCGCCAGCAGCCAAGATCCTAGCCCATCCTACGAGCAGTACTTC.

This clonotype was seen only a few times. The chain links TRBV21-1 to TRBJ1-2; the tabulated D call, TRBD1, remains unverified against the DNA. TRBV21-1 is a pseudogene. This CDR3 contains 14 residues. This CDR3 reads CASEPPGHGYGYTF. The CDR3 DNA sequence: TGTGCCAGCGAACCTCCGGGACACGGCTATGGCTACACCTTC.

DNA for the CDR3: TGTGCCAGCACTGAACCCCGGGCTGCTGAAGAGACCCAGTACTTC. Translation gives CASTEPRAAEETQYF. The chain couples TRBV12-3 or TRBV12-4 to TRBJ2-5; D is uncertain. Trimming took off 7 bases at V and 3 bases at J, with 18 bases between the two ends. The CDR3 spans 15 residues.

This clonotype occurred many times. The rearrangement uses TRBV7-2 and TRBJ2-5, with 7 bases matching TRBD2. CDR3 length equals 13 residues. J was trimmed by 5 bases and V by 5 bases; bases with no gene match: 5. The germline CDR1 and CDR2 sequences are SGHTA and FQGNSA. DNA for the CDR3: TGTGCCAGCAGCATGACTAGCCTTGAGACCCAGTACTTC. Amino acids: CASSMTSLETQYF.

This clonotype was found a few times. The rearrangement uses TRBV4-3 and TRBJ1-2; maybe TRBD1 (6 bases). The germline CDR1 and CDR2 sequences are LGHNA and YSLEER. Trimming removed 1 base at V and 3 bases at J, with 9 bases between. The CDR3 covers 14 residues. CDR3 sequence reads: CASSQGPGDYGYTF. CDR3 nucleotide sequence: TGCGCCAGCAGCCAAGGCCCAGGGGACTATGGCTACACCTTC.

This clonotype was seen a few times. The gene calls are TRBV29-1 and TRBJ2-5; D tentatively reads TRBD1 or TRBD2 (5 bases each). There are 12 residues in the CDR3. The V gene's germline CDR1 is SQVTM and CDR2 ANQGSEA. Trimming took off 6 bases at V and 4 bases at J, with 12 bases between the two ends. The DNA of the CDR3 is TGCAGCGTCAAAGGTGGGGGAGAGACCCAGTACTTC. The encoded protein is CSVKGGGETQYF.

The CDR3 bases are TGTGCCAGCAGCGGTTCCATTTCGCCCCTCCACTTT. This codes for CASSGSISPLHF. V usage is TRBV25-1 and J usage is TRBJ1-6; D ambiguous. The CDR3 is made up of 12 amino acids. Trimming removed 6 bases from V and 13 bases from J, with 13 bases in between. Germline loops: CDR1 MGHDK, CDR2 SYGVNS.

This clonotype was seen a few times. The V and J genes are TRBV27 and TRBJ1-4; D is possibly TRBD1 (5 bases). Germline loops: CDR1 MNHEY, CDR2 SMNVEV (reference sequence). Between the trimmed V and J ends, which lost 5 bases and 10 bases, there was a span of 14 bases. The CDR3 length is 13 residues. CDR3 sequence (DNA): TGTGCCAGCAGTACATCTCTCGGGGCAAAACTGTTTTTT. Protein: CASSTSLGAKLFF.

This clonotype has a handful of counts. J is TRBJ2-5 and V is TRBV7-8, with 11 bases lining up with TRBD2. CDR1 and CDR2 (germline): SGHVS, FQNEAQ. V lost 7 bases to trimming and J lost 5 bases; unmatched junction nucleotides: 9. This CDR3 has 15 residues. CDR3 nucleotide sequence: TGTGCCAGCACCCGACTAGCGGGGTCCCGGGAGACCCAGTACTTC. Amino acids: CASTRLAGSRETQYF.

This clonotype has only a few counts. This chain connects TRBV7-2 to TRBJ1-6; no definite D call. V lost 6 bases and J 8 bases, leaving 5 bases between the germline ends. This CDR3 region has 11 residues. Germline CDR1 and CDR2: SGHTA and FQGNSA. CDR3 region: CASRRDSPLHF. The CDR3 bases are TGTGCCAGCAGGAGAGATTCACCCCTCCACTTT.

V and J are TRBV20-1 and TRBJ1-1; the D gene is possibly TRBD1 (5 bases). Germline loops: CDR1 DFQATT, CDR2 SNEGSKA (reference sequence). This CDR3 comprises 15 residues. Trimming took 0 bases from V and 4 from J, leaving 15 bases between them. The CDR3 is CSARDRVWSGTEAFF. The CDR3 bases are TGCAGTGCTAGAGACAGGGTTTGGTCCGGCACTGAAGCTTTCTTT.